Below, 13 T cell receptor beta chains from the same sample are listed, as sequenced in a study of persistence of HIV-infected CD4 T cells. The stimulus was an HIV-1 Gag 15-mer peptide pool, roughly 1 ug/peptide/mL. Sorting of responding CD4+ T cells relied on upregulated CD40 ligand together with CD69. Which antigens these TCRs recognize remains unknown. The immunoSEQ assay was version 4, run in survey mode. Using immunoSEQ multiplex PCR, the repertoire was profiled, and TCRdb retains in-frame clones only, with some absent. Of over 10,000 clones listed, 60% to 80% are singletons. Sequencing was performed on CD4+ T cells sorted from PBMCs after roughly 18-hour stimulation, taken from a patient who received antiretroviral therapy. Every receptor here comes from an adult man with HIV who was CMV-seropositive.

V usage is TRBV30 and J usage is TRBJ1-1; D may be TRBD1 (6 bases). Germline CDR1 and CDR2: GTSNPN and SVGIG (reference sequence). Trimming removed 2 bases at V and 5 bases at J, with 12 bases between. The CDR3 length is 13 residues. In DNA form, the CDR3 reads TGTGCCTGGAGTCGGGACACAGGGACTGAAGCTTTCTTT. Its protein is CAWSRDTGTEAFF.

The CDR3 loop reads CASSRWTENTEAFF. CDR3 nucleotide sequence: TGTGCCAGCAGCCGTTGGACGGAGAACACTGAAGCTTTCTTT. The chain recombines TRBV6-5 with TRBJ1-1; no reliable D call. The CDR3 is 14 residues long. CDR1 is MNHEY and CDR2 is SVGAGI in the germline V gene. The germline V and J ends were trimmed by 6 bases and 1 base, with 12 bases remaining between them.

This chain joins TRBV7-8 and TRBJ1-2; the match to TRBD1 covers 10 bases. The CDR3 sequence is 16 residues long. CDR1 SGHVS and CDR2 FQNEAQ come from the germline V gene. V lost 5 bases to trimming and J lost 4 bases; unmatched junction nucleotides: 10. CDR3 amino acids: CASSQGQGINFYGYTF. In DNA form, the CDR3 reads TGTGCCAGCAGCCAGGGACAGGGGATTAATTTCTATGGCTACACCTTC.

This chain links TRBV18 with TRBJ1-2; TRBD1 aligns across 7 bases. This CDR3 has 15 amino acids. The V and J ends lost 5 bases and 7 bases, in that order; junction bases with no gene match: 13. Germline CDR1 reads KGHSH; CDR2 reads LQKENI. CDR3 sequence reads: CASSERGTDAGGYTF. The CDR3 nucleotides are TGTGCCAGCTCAGAAAGGGGGACAGATGCCGGTGGCTACACCTTC.

V usage is TRBV7-8 and J usage is TRBJ1-2, with D possibly matching TRBD1 (6 bases). Germline CDR1 is SGHVS and CDR2 is FQNEAQ. The length of the CDR3 is 14 residues. V shed 0 bases and J shed 8 bases, with 13 bases lying between them. CDR3 sequence: CASSLAVRGEGYTF. The CDR3, as DNA: TGTGCCAGCAGCTTAGCGGTCAGGGGAGAGGGCTACACCTTC.

V usage is TRBV2 and J usage is TRBJ2-7, with 11 positions matching TRBD2. CDR1 SNHLY and CDR2 FYNNEI come from the germline V gene. The V segment lost 6 bases and the J segment 0 bases; nucleotides outside the gene matches: 7. CDR3 length: 16 residues. CDR3 sequence (DNA): TGTGCCAGCAGAGTAGCGGGGGGGCCCCTCTCCTACGAGCAGTACTTC. This translates into CASRVAGGPLSYEQYF.

As DNA, the CDR3 is TGTGCCAGTAGTATCGTTGGGACAGGGTTCGCAGATACGCAGTATTTT. This translates into CASSIVGTGFADTQYF. The V and J genes are TRBV19 and TRBJ2-3, with 9 bases that match TRBD1. The CDR3 runs to 16 residues. Germline V CDR1 and CDR2: LNHDA, SQIVND (reference sequence). J was trimmed by 4 bases and V by 3 bases; bases with no gene match: 8.

This chain uses TRBV19 with TRBJ2-2; 10 bases map to TRBD2. CDR1 and CDR2 from the germline V gene are LNHDA and SQIVND (reference sequence). J was trimmed by 3 bases and V by 5 bases; bases with no gene match: 3. This CDR3 is built from 15 residues. In DNA, the CDR3 is TGTGCCAGTAGTCCTAGCGGGGGCTACACCGGGGAGCTGTTTTTT. Its translation is CASSPSGGYTGELFF.

CDR3 protein: CASRRTGTSGRRGQETQYF. CDR3 DNA: TGCGCCAGCAGGAGGACCGGGACTAGCGGGAGAAGGGGCCAAGAGACCCAGTACTTC. This rearrangement joins TRBV5-1 to TRBJ2-5; 14 nucleotides match TRBD2. V dropped 5 bases and J dropped 1; count of bases not matched to a gene: 13. The CDR3 contains 19 residues. Germline V CDR1 and CDR2: SGHRS, YFSETQ.

The chain combines TRBV6-5 with TRBJ1-4; TRBD1 agrees at 7 bases. The CDR3 runs to 13 residues. With 11 bases clipped from V and 3 bases from J, the junction kept 6 bases outside the gene matches. CDR1 and CDR2 from the germline V gene are MNHEY and SVGAGI. The CDR3 region is CAARQGANEKLFF. In DNA form, the CDR3 reads TGTGCCGCAAGACAGGGAGCTAATGAAAAACTGTTTTTT.

This clone was seen more than once but under ten times. This chain connects TRBV7-3 to TRBJ1-2; D call uncertain. The CDR3 length is 13 residues. In germline, CDR1 is SGHTA, CDR2 FQGTGA. Trimming cost V 1 base and J 3 bases, with 6 bases left between them. The CDR3 region has the DNA TGTGCCAGCAGCTTAAACCGGGACTATGGCTACACCTTC. Amino acids: CASSLNRDYGYTF.

This clone was seen a few times. V is TRBV14 and J is TRBJ1-4; D uncertain. Trimming removed 4 bases from V and 7 bases from J, with 22 bases in between. The CDR3 loop spans 17 amino acids. Looked up from germline, CDR1 is SGHDN and CDR2 is FVKESK. This chain's CDR3 is CASSRVRMEFAGEKLFF. CDR3 bases: TGTGCCAGCAGCCGAGTAAGGATGGAGTTTGCAGGTGAAAAACTGTTTTTT. Supplemented by reference TRBV14 and TRBJ1-4, the full variable domain reads EAGVTQFPSHSVIEKGQTVTLRCDPISGHDNLYWYRRVMGKEIKFLLHFVKESKQDESGMPNNRFLAERTGGTYSTLKVQPAELEDSGVYFCASSRVRMEFAGEKLFFGSGTQLSVL.

This clone was recorded a few times. The chain uses TRBV2 and TRBJ1-2; the D is unclear. The CDR3 has 14 amino acids. The germline V and J ends were trimmed by 8 bases and 3 bases, with 16 bases remaining between them. Germline V gives CDR1 SNHLY, CDR2 FYNNEI. The CDR3 DNA is TGTGCCAGCTCTAAGACGGCGTATGACTATGGCTACACCTTC. Its protein product is CASSKTAYDYGYTF.